Below, 27 T cell receptor beta chains from the same sample are listed, as sequenced in a study of T cell responses to AZD1222 COVID-19 vaccine. The data were produced by immunoSEQ multiplex PCR, yet TCRdb's version contains in-frame clones alone and is incomplete. Seen here are roughly 130,000 clones, 88% observed once, and the top ten hold about 7.9%. Specimen: peripheral blood, collected on day 0 of AZD1222 vaccination. The origin of the receptors is an adult in good health.

The chain couples TRBV6-5 to TRBJ2-6; D tentatively reads TRBD1 or TRBD2 (5 bases each). Germline V gene data show CDR1 as MNHEY and CDR2 as SVGAGI. The CDR3 is made up of 14 amino acids. V was clipped by 6 bases and J by 3 bases, with 9 bases between them. The CDR3 nucleotides are TGTGCCAGCAGACTAGGGGTTGGGGCCAACGTCCTGACTTTC. This gives the protein CASRLGVGANVLTF.

This rearrangement joins TRBV6-1 to TRBJ1-2; D gene unclear. From germline, CDR1 is MNHNS and CDR2 SASEGT. This CDR3 has 14 residues. V was shortened by 0 bases and J by 2 bases, with 7 bases between the two germline ends. CDR3 DNA sequence: TGTGCCAGCAGTGAAGCAAGACAAAACTATGGCTACACCTTC. It encodes CASSEARQNYGYTF.

V and J are TRBV3-1 (or the pseudogene TRBV3-2) and TRBJ2-5; no clear D gene. Looked up from germline, CDR1 is LGHDT and CDR2 is YNNKEL (reference sequence). This CDR3 region has 15 residues. Trimming pared 1 base from V and 1 base from J, leaving 10 bases between. CDR3 DNA sequence: TGTGCCAGCAGCCAAGGACGGTACCCCCAAGAGACCCAGTACTTC. Protein product: CASSQGRYPQETQYF.

The chain uses TRBV24-1 and TRBJ2-3, with unresolved D. CDR1 and CDR2 (germline): KGHDR, SFDVKD. CDR3 length: 13 residues. The ends were cut back, 6 bases at V and 4 bases at J, with 10 bases in the middle. The CDR3 protein is CATSSDIPDTQYF. In DNA, the CDR3 is TGTGCCACCAGTTCGGATATCCCAGATACGCAGTATTTT.

The V and J genes are TRBV11-2 and TRBJ1-5; D gene unclear. V was clipped by 1 base and J by 7 bases, with 8 bases between them. Germline-derived CDR1 and CDR2 are SGHAT and FQNNGV. The CDR3 contains 13 residues. CDR3 in amino acids: CASSLGMGQPQHF. The CDR3 nucleotides read TGTGCCAGCAGCTTAGGGATGGGGCAGCCCCAGCATTTT.

This chain links TRBV30 with TRBJ1-2; D is uncertain. Deletions cut 0 bases from V and 4 bases from J, with 12 bases between. Looked up from germline, CDR1 is GTSNPN and CDR2 is SVGIG (reference sequence). This CDR3 has 14 amino acids. In nucleotides, the CDR3 is TGTGCCTGGAGTGTACGAATCGGCAGCTATGGCTACACCTTC. Its translation: CAWSVRIGSYGYTF.

This clone was found a few times. The V and J genes are TRBV18 and TRBJ2-7; D unresolved. CDR1 is KGHSH and CDR2 is LQKENI in the germline V gene. Trimming took off 3 bases at V and 9 bases at J, with 15 bases between the two ends. The CDR3 is 13 residues long. CDR3 coding DNA: TGTGCCAGCTCACCCGAGAGTCTCGGCGGGCAGTACTTC. Translation: CASSPESLGGQYF.

The chain joins TRBV3-1 (or the pseudogene TRBV3-2) to TRBJ2-7; weak D call: TRBD2 (5 bases). V lost 3 bases, J lost 3 bases, and 12 bases lay in between. This CDR3 is 14 amino acids long. The V gene's germline CDR1 is LGHDT and CDR2 YNNKEL (reference sequence). The CDR3 region is CASSQGTADYEQYF. CDR3 DNA: TGTGCCAGCAGCCAGGGTACAGCGGACTACGAGCAGTACTTC.

The rearrangement links TRBV5-1 to TRBJ2-1; D unclear. The CDR3 contains 16 residues. Trimming pared 0 bases from V and 3 bases from J, leaving 13 bases between. Germline values: CDR1 SGHRS, CDR2 YFSETQ. The CDR3 loop reads CASSLEVRAIYNEQFF. The CDR3, as DNA: TGCGCCAGCAGCTTGGAGGTCAGAGCCATCTACAATGAGCAGTTCTTC.

The V and J genes are TRBV20-1 and TRBJ2-7; 11 bases are shared with TRBD1. The V segment lost 3 bases and the J segment 5 bases; nucleotides outside the gene matches: 3. The length of the CDR3 is 13 residues. The germline V gene has CDR1 DFQATT and CDR2 SNEGSKA (reference sequence). CDR3 sequence reads: CSASGTGGDEQYF. CDR3 nucleotides: TGCAGTGCTAGTGGGACAGGGGGAGACGAGCAGTACTTC.

The chain has TRBV29-1 and TRBJ2-1; D may be TRBD1 or TRBD2 (6 bases each). This CDR3 contains 12 residues. V was pared by 8 bases and J by 7 bases, with 15 bases between. CDR1 and CDR2 from the germline V gene are SQVTM and ANQGSEA. CDR3 sequence reads: CSSPQGRNEQFF. The CDR3 coding sequence is TGCAGCTCCCCCCAGGGGAGGAATGAGCAGTTCTTC.

In its sample, this clone was seen a few times. The V gene is TRBV29-1, the J gene TRBJ2-7; 7 bases map to TRBD2. In germline, CDR1 is SQVTM, CDR2 ANQGSEA. The V and J ends lost 7 bases and 1 base, in that order; junction bases with no gene match: 10. The CDR3 consists of 14 residues. CDR3 in DNA: TGCAGCGCCCTATCGCAGGGAGGGTCCTACGAGCAGTACTTC. Encoded protein: CSALSQGGSYEQYF.

The V gene is TRBV7-9, the J gene TRBJ1-5; D remains unclear. The CDR3 spans 15 residues. With 1 base removed from V and 2 bases from J, the gap between germline ends came to 9 bases. CDR1 is SEHNR and CDR2 is FQNEAQ in the germline V gene (reference sequence). The CDR3 sequence: CASSLDGHRNQPQHF. CDR3 coding DNA: TGTGCCAGCAGCTTAGATGGTCACCGCAATCAGCCCCAGCATTTT.

The CDR3 DNA reads as TGCGCCAGCAGCGGTCCCGGGACGGAGCAGTACTTC. It encodes CASSGPGTEQYF. The rearrangement links TRBV10-1 to TRBJ2-7; either TRBD1 or TRBD2 may supply D (5 bases each). This CDR3 region has 12 residues. Germline CDR1 is WNHNN and CDR2 is SYGVQD (reference sequence). Trimming took off 6 bases at V and 7 bases at J, with 13 bases between the two ends.

V gene TRBV6-2 or TRBV6-3 combines with J gene TRBJ1-5; unclear D gene. CDR3 length: 17 residues. Germline lookup yields CDR1 MNHEY and CDR2 SVGEGT. V gave up 1 base and J gave up 0 bases, with 13 bases separating them. The CDR3 spells CASSYWTPGYSNQPQHF. As DNA, the CDR3 is TGTGCCAGCAGTTACTGGACTCCGGGATATAGCAATCAGCCCCAGCATTTT.

This rearrangement joins TRBV4-3 to TRBJ1-3; the D is unclear. Germline V gene lookup returns CDR1 LGHNA and CDR2 YSLEER. The V gene lost 0 bases and the J gene lost 1 base, with 10 bases spanning the gap. The CDR3 has 16 residues. CDR3 DNA sequence: TGCGCCAGCAGCCAAGATCTGGCGACATCTGGAAACACCATATATTTT. Protein: CASSQDLATSGNTIYF.

For the CDR3, the DNA is TGTGCCAGCAGTAAAACAGGGACTTACGAGCAGTACTTC. It yields the protein CASSKTGTYEQYF. The chain links TRBV6-5 to TRBJ2-7; either TRBD1 or TRBD2 may supply D (6 bases each). Trimming pared 5 bases from V and 4 bases from J, leaving 12 bases between. Germline loops: CDR1 MNHEY, CDR2 SVGAGI. This CDR3 has 13 residues.

The chain uses TRBV9 and TRBJ2-3, with 10 bases fitting TRBD1. This CDR3 contains 15 residues. The junction had 6 bases not matched to a gene; V was cut back by 3 bases and J by 5 bases. The germline V gene has CDR1 SGDLS and CDR2 YYNGEE. The CDR3 is CASSARQGAKDTQYF. Here the CDR3 DNA reads TGTGCCAGCAGCGCCCGACAGGGGGCGAAAGATACGCAGTATTTT.

The DNA of the CDR3 is TGTGCCTGGAGCCGTGGGTCTCCCCAGCATTTT. Translation gives CAWSRGSPQHF. The chain couples TRBV30 to TRBJ1-5; D gene ambiguous. The germline V gene has CDR1 GTSNPN and CDR2 SVGIG (reference sequence). Trimming pared 3 bases from V and 10 bases from J, leaving 10 bases between. The CDR3 totals 11 residues.

The genes are TRBV11-3 and TRBJ2-7; 9 bases map to TRBD1. Trimming cost V 9 bases and J 5 bases; bases outside gene matches: 11. The CDR3 is 14 residues long. Germline-derived CDR1 and CDR2 are SGHNT and YENEEA. The chain's CDR3 is CASALGTGSDEQYF. CDR3 nucleotides: TGTGCCAGTGCCTTAGGGACAGGGTCCGACGAGCAGTACTTC.

The rearrangement uses TRBV18 and TRBJ1-5; D is uncertain. The CDR3 runs 15 residues. Trimming pared 3 bases from V and 0 bases from J, leaving 9 bases between. Germline V gene sequence: CDR1 KGHSH, CDR2 LQKENI. CDR3 loop: CASSPMDVSNQPQHF. CDR3 sequence (DNA): TGTGCCAGCTCACCGATGGACGTTAGCAATCAGCCCCAGCATTTT.

V gene TRBV5-4 combines with J gene TRBJ2-5; 7 positions match TRBD1. The ends lost 4 bases at V and 4 bases at J; junction bases unmatched: 7. Germline values: CDR1 SGHNT, CDR2 YYREEE (reference sequence). The CDR3 consists of 14 residues. DNA of the CDR3: TGTGCCAGCAGCCCGTGGGACAGTATAGAGACCCAGTACTTC. It yields the protein CASSPWDSIETQYF.

This sequence joins TRBV5-1 and TRBJ1-6; 9 bases are a match to TRBD1. Germline V gene sequence: CDR1 SGHRS, CDR2 YFSETQ. The CDR3 covers 18 residues. V trimming: 0 bases; J trimming: 0 bases; junction bases outside the gene matches: 4. This CDR3 is CASSLGQGDASYNSPLHF. CDR3 nucleotide sequence: TGCGCCAGCAGCTTGGGACAGGGGGATGCCTCCTATAATTCACCCCTCCACTTT.

The chain carries TRBV18 and TRBJ1-2, with 8 bases aligning to TRBD1. The CDR3 length is 13 residues. V shed 6 bases, J shed 7 bases, and the junction held 7 bases outside the gene matches. Germline V gene sequence: CDR1 KGHSH, CDR2 LQKENI. DNA for the CDR3: TGTGCCAGCTCCCCAGGACAGGGAGGTGGCTACACCTTC. As protein: CASSPGQGGGYTF.

The rearrangement uses TRBV3-1 (or the pseudogene TRBV3-2) and TRBJ1-2; 7 bases fit TRBD1. Trimming took 4 bases from V and 4 from J; bases not matched to a gene: 9. The CDR3 totals 15 residues. CDR1 is LGHDT, CDR2 YNNKEL, per germline (reference sequence). The DNA for the CDR3 is TGTGCCAGCAGCCCGCAAGGGGGCGCGTTCTATGGCTACACCTTC. It codes for CASSPQGGAFYGYTF.

This clone was detected only once. The chain joins TRBV7-9 to TRBJ2-5, with 10 bases that match TRBD2. Germline V lookup: CDR1 SEHNR, CDR2 FQNEAQ (reference sequence). V gave up 1 base and J gave up 4 bases; unmatched junction bases: 3. This CDR3 is built from 15 residues. The CDR3 DNA sequence: TGTGCCAGCAGCTTAGGGCTAGCGGGGGTAGAGACCCAGTACTTC. It is translated as CASSLGLAGVETQYF.

This clone was counted a single time. CDR3 sequence reads: CASSWGTVKDYNEQFF. CDR3 nucleotide sequence: TGCGCCAGCAGCTGGGGGACAGTGAAAGACTACAATGAGCAGTTCTTC. The gene calls are TRBV5-1 and TRBJ2-1; 7 nucleotides align to TRBD1. Per germline, CDR1 SGHRS and CDR2 YFSETQ. V lost 3 bases, J lost 3 bases, and 9 bases stayed unmatched. The CDR3 totals 16 residues.